This TCR beta chain emerged from a study of fetal regulatory T cell absence and autoimmunity. Background on the study: The IPEX patients lacked clinical diabetes but had exocrine pancreas autoimmunity. Study observations and caveats: Pancreas and cord blood did not differ much in TRB family usage.

The assay was run at survey level. The assay was immunoSEQ multiplex PCR, and TCRdb's table has in-frame clones only and misses some. The sample lists more than 85,000 clones; 72% were seen once. As concerns this clone: Its antigen is unknown.

The CDR3 totals 14 residues. Deletions cut 1 base from V and 7 bases from J, with 10 bases between. Germline V lookup: CDR1 MNHEY, CDR2 SMNVEV (reference sequence). The clonotype was recovered from a male donor with IPEX syndrome. The chain couples TRBV27 to TRBJ2-2; D gene unclear. Sequenced: pancreas tissue. The CDR3 is CASSLWEGHGELFF. CDR3 in DNA: TGTGCCAGCAGTTTATGGGAAGGGCACGGGGAGCTGTTTTTT.